This T cell receptor (beta chain) was found in a study of T cells in localized non-small cell lung cancer (dated by TCRdb to 2020 to 2022). With regard to the full study: The study analyzed T cell repertoires of 200 to 250 early-stage NSCLC patients, comparing tumors and uninvolved tumor-adjacent lungs. All 236 NSCLC patients in the cohort were treatment-naive and had localized lung tumors that were resected. A mean age of roughly 66 years was recorded for the NSCLC patients, of whom approximately 130 were male and 100 to 110 were female. Findings and caveats that apply to the study as a whole: Multi-region tumor sequencing was not performed, so intratumor heterogeneity could not be excluded. Of the top 100 tumor clones, a median of around 57 were detected in paired uninvolved adjacent lung; under 35 were also among that lung's top 100. Longer overall survival was associated with higher blood T cell density, whereas shorter survival was associated with higher adjacent-lung clonality. Because the study design was exploratory, TCR variables were selected using unadjusted p-values without false-discovery rate correction. Uninvolved tumor-adjacent lung showed the highest T cell clonality, higher than tumor, which suggests more focused antigenic responses in the adjacent lung.

At diagnosis, tumor, uninvolved tumor-adjacent lung and peripheral blood were collected and then preserved as a mix of FFPE and fresh-frozen material. For TCR repertoire profiling, blood samples were analyzed in the form of peripheral blood mononuclear cells. This clone has a single count. There is no known antigen for this receptor. Base-call qualities are not available, and no considerably larger clone is one nucleotide away. The immunoSEQ Assay was used to sequence TCR beta CDR3 regions from DNA. As for the authors' bioinformatics: To compute T cell density, TCR beta template counts were normalized to usable DNA, which was estimated by amplifying housekeeping genes. Using the preseqR package, richness was estimated by extrapolating to 120,000 templates for tissue samples and 400,000 templates for PBMC samples. Clonality was defined by subtracting Pielou's evenness from one. To identify tissue-enriched TCRs, differential abundance testing was run on productive amino-acid clonotypes with a minimum total count of 5 and an alpha of 0.1. The Jaccard Index and the Morisita Overlap Index were used to measure how much the repertoires overlapped between compartments. GLIPH clustered TCR beta CDR3s with public tetramer-defined viral CDR3s; viral motifs required at least three viral sequences plus V-gene enrichment. TCRdb's version of the immuneACCESS table is confined to in-frame rearrangements and falls short of the full clone set. An unresolved V gene accounts for under half of the shortfall where checked; the remainder is of unknown origin. That table is the source of V, J and clone size, and D and trimming were worked out from the DNA. This sample lists about 33,000 clones; roughly nine tenths were detected once. The leading ten clones occupy less than 6% of the sample.

V is shortened by 3 bases, J by 0 bases, and the region joining them spans 7 bases. The CDR3 runs 14 amino acids, cysteine and phenylalanine included. The kept DNA is CDR3 alone, 42 bases in frame from the first base. From the germline V gene (reference sequence), CDR1 is LNHDA and CDR2 is SQIVND. The receptor was derived from a man aged 40-75 years with stage II lung adenocarcinoma. The sequence joins TRBV19 to TRBJ2-3, with no confidently assigned D gene. The input for sequencing was PBMCs, taken before any cancer treatment. The nucleotide sequence is TGTGCCAGTAGTATCTGGGGAAGCACAGATACGCAGTATTTT. The resulting protein is CASSIWGSTDTQYF.